This T cell receptor beta chain emerged from a study of blood T cell repertoires in COVID-19. Study-wide background: Sources were T cells, B-cell-depleted T cells, or PBMCs; the material itself was cDNA or gDNA.

Sequenced by immunoSEQ multiplex PCR; TCRdb stores in-frame clones only, minus some. The sample holds around 230,000 clones; less than 90% are singletons and the top ten take 0.55% to 0.75%. This CDR3 has 15 amino acids. V was trimmed by 2 bases and J by 5 bases, leaving 15 bases between them. Germline CDR1 reads SGHDN; CDR2 reads FVKESK. Sequencing input: peripheral blood. This rearrangement joins TRBV14 to TRBJ2-5; D may be TRBD1 (7 bases). This receptor was identified in a man aged 40-55 years with acute or convalescent COVID-19. DNA of the CDR3: TGTGCCAGCAGCCAAAGAGGAGGGGGCGTTGAGACCCAGTACTTC. This codes for CASSQRGGGVETQYF.